Described below is a single T cell receptor (beta chain) sequence and its context. These data are taken from a study of blood T cell repertoires in COVID-19. There are 15 residues in the CDR3. Germline V gene sequence: CDR1 SSHAT, CDR2 FNYEAQ (reference sequence). The V and J ends lost 5 bases and 5 bases, in that order; junction bases with no gene match: 8. Assay: immunoSEQ multiplex PCR; the TCRdb copy retains only in-frame clones and omits some. The table includes about 200,000 clones, roughly 86% detected once. This TCR derives from a man younger than 35 with active or convalescent COVID-19. J is TRBJ1-1 and V is TRBV7-7, with 10 bases fitting TRBD1. The source material was peripheral blood. CDR3 in amino acids: CASSLRQGAVTEAFF. The CDR3 nucleotides read TGTGCCAGCAGCCTCCGACAGGGGGCGGTAACTGAAGCTTTCTTT.